These T cell receptor beta chains were read from a single sample in a study of blood T cell repertoires in COVID-19. Sequencing used immunoSEQ multiplex PCR; TCRdb keeps in-frame clones, though not all of them. The data contain about 62,000 clones, about nine tenths of them singletons. Sequencing input: peripheral blood. The receptors derive from a human donor in a cohort sampled during active COVID-19. The CDR3 runs from the conserved cysteine through the conserved F or W. A D gene is named only where the DNA matches it firmly. For some rows the clone size is stated as once, few or many, or as a class when expanded; others skip it.

abundance	d_gene	v_gene	j_gene	CDR3aa	CDR3nt
-	-	TRBV7-2	TRBJ1-1	CASSKLLNTEAFF	TGTGCCAGCAGCAAGCTACTGAACACTGAAGCTTTCTTT
-	-	TRBV2	TRBJ2-2	CASSDRQDLTLTNTGELFF	TGTGCCAGCAGTGACCGACAGGACCTAACTTTGACGAACACCGGGGAGCTGTTTTTT
-	-	TRBV27	TRBJ2-2	CASSLSGLGAGELFF	TGTGCCAGCTCACTGAGCGGGCTAGGGGCCGGGGAGCTGTTTTTT
-	-	TRBV28	TRBJ1-2	CASRTILRTDYGYTF	TGTGCCAGCAGAACGATACTGCGTACCGACTATGGCTACACCTTC
-	-	TRBV5-1	TRBJ1-4	CASSVTGLGEKLFF	TGCGCCAGCAGCGTAACAGGGCTGGGGGAAAAACTGTTTTTT
-	-	TRBV12-5	TRBJ2-7	CASGHFRDKFYEQYF	TGTGCTAGTGGCCACTTCCGGGACAAATTCTACGAGCAGTACTTC
-	-	TRBV7-9	TRBJ1-3	CASSFRWSDTIYF	TGTGCCAGCAGCTTCCGGTGGAGTGACACCATATATTTT
-	-	TRBV19	TRBJ1-5	CASRDSRNQPQHF	TGTGCCAGTAGAGACAGTCGCAATCAGCCCCAGCATTTT
-	TRBD1	TRBV27	TRBJ2-1	CASSPPPGTGWQEQFF	TGTGCCAGCAGCCCTCCCCCCGGGACAGGTTGGCAGGAGCAGTTCTTC
-	TRBD2	TRBV6-6	TRBJ2-3	CASSNSRASGGPRTDTQYF	TGTGCCAGCAGCAACTCGAGGGCTAGCGGGGGGCCTAGGACAGATACGCAGTATTTT
-	TRBD1	TRBV6-6	TRBJ1-5	CASSFQGGLNQPQHF	TGTGCCAGCAGTTTTCAGGGGGGCCTCAATCAGCCCCAGCATTTT
once	TRBD1	TRBV6-1	TRBJ1-1	CASSPTGVEAFF	TGTGCCAGCAGCCCGACAGGGGTTGAAGCTTTCTTT
-	-	TRBV5-4	TRBJ2-1	CASSHRGGNEQFF	TGTGCCAGCAGTCATAGGGGGGGCAATGAGCAGTTCTTC
once	-	TRBV5-6	TRBJ1-1	CASSLFSAEAFF	TGTGCCAGCAGCTTGTTCAGTGCTGAAGCTTTCTTT
-	-	TRBV5-5	TRBJ2-3	CASSLLSGSDTQYF	TGTGCCAGCAGCTTGCTTTCGGGGTCGGATACGCAGTATTTT
-	-	TRBV5-1	TRBJ2-5	CASSLRQETQYF	TGCGCCAGCAGCTTGCGGCAAGAGACCCAGTACTTC
-	-	TRBV12-3/TRBV12-4	TRBJ1-6	CASSLNYPPLHF	TGTGCCAGCAGTTTAAACTATCCACCCCTCCACTTT
-	-	TRBV5-1	TRBJ1-5	CASSLEPDSNQPQHF	TGCGCCAGCAGCTTGGAACCAGATAGCAATCAGCCCCAGCATTTT
-	TRBD1	TRBV18	TRBJ2-7	CASSPPRTGLNEQYF	TGTGCCAGCTCACCACCCAGGACAGGGCTAAACGAGCAGTACTTC
-	TRBD1	TRBV29-1	TRBJ1-1	CSVDGTGAVEAFF	TGCAGCGTCGACGGGACAGGGGCGGTTGAAGCTTTCTTT
-	TRBD1	TRBV11-2	TRBJ2-7	CASSRPGGILYEQYF	TGTGCCAGCAGTCGCCCAGGGGGCATTCTCTACGAGCAGTACTTC
-	TRBD2	TRBV9	TRBJ2-1	CASSSNSGINNEQFF	TGTGCCAGCAGCTCTAATAGCGGGATTAACAATGAGCAGTTCTTC
-	-	TRBV12-1	TRBJ1-5	CASSYQGQDGDQPQHF	TGTGCCAGCAGCTATCAAGGACAGGACGGTGATCAGCCCCAGCATTTT
-	TRBD2	TRBV6-4	TRBJ2-3	CASSGSRESADTQYF	TGTGCCAGCAGTGGCTCGCGGGAGAGTGCAGATACGCAGTATTTT
-	-	TRBV5-1	TRBJ2-5	CASSLVSQNQETQYF	TGCGCCAGCAGCTTGGTTTCCCAGAACCAAGAGACCCAGTACTTC
-	TRBD2	TRBV19	TRBJ2-1	CATIPTGRYNEQFF	TGTGCCACAATACCCACCGGGAGGTACAATGAGCAGTTCTTC
-	TRBD2	TRBV20-1	TRBJ2-1	CSASIRGGRYLEEQFF	TGCAGTGCTAGTATCAGGGGCGGGAGGTATCTGGAAGAGCAGTTCTTC
-	-	TRBV30	TRBJ2-5	CAWSLGGLKETQYF	TGTGCCTGGAGTCTTGGGGGGTTAAAAGAGACCCAGTACTTC
-	TRBD1	TRBV19	TRBJ1-2	CASREWGQGASGYTF	TGTGCCAGTAGGGAATGGGGACAGGGGGCATCTGGCTACACCTTC
-	-	TRBV7-9	TRBJ1-1	CASSLYSENEAFF	TGTGCCAGCAGCTTATACAGTGAAAATGAAGCTTTCTTT
-	-	TRBV7-6	TRBJ2-1	CASSLGTRFPYNEQFF	TGTGCCAGCAGCTTAGGGACAAGATTCCCCTACAATGAGCAGTTCTTC
-	-	TRBV19	TRBJ1-5	CASSGGGPNSNQPQHF	TGTGCCAGTAGTGGGGGGGGCCCCAATAGCAATCAGCCCCAGCATTTT